Presented here are 9 T cell receptor beta chains from one specimen sequenced in a study of T cells after somatic rescue of genetic block. Assay used: immunoSEQ multiplex PCR; TCRdb lists only in-frame clones, some missing. The sample carries roughly 71,000 clones, approximately 90% recorded once. The sequencing input was peripheral blood mononuclear cells (PBMCs). The receptors were gathered from a man aged 25 to 45.

The CDR3 reads CASSLGGVSGKDEQFF. The DNA of the CDR3 is TGTGCCAGCAGCTTGGGGGGTGTTTCCGGGAAGGATGAGCAGTTCTTC. The V call is TRBV5-4, the J call TRBJ2-1; a possible D gene is TRBD2 (5 bases). The V gene's germline CDR1 is SGHNT and CDR2 YYREEE (reference sequence). The CDR3 consists of 16 residues. Trimming pared 0 bases from V and 8 bases from J, leaving 18 bases between.

The chain has TRBV28 and TRBJ2-1; D gene ambiguous. Trimming shortened V by 8 bases and J by 9 bases, and 14 bases separated the two germline ends. CDR1 and CDR2 (germline): MDHEN, SYDVKM. This CDR3 is 12 amino acids long. CDR3 sequence reads: CASGLGWREQFF. CDR3 bases: TGTGCCAGCGGGCTGGGTTGGCGTGAGCAGTTCTTC.

V gene TRBV5-6 combines with J gene TRBJ2-7; 8 bases match TRBD1. The J segment lost 6 bases and the V segment lost 1 base, leaving 3 bases of the junction unmatched. Germline loops: CDR1 SGHDT, CDR2 YYEEEE. The CDR3 covers 13 residues. CDR3 region: CASSLPGGSEQYF. The CDR3 DNA reads TGTGCCAGCAGCTTGCCAGGGGGCAGCGAGCAGTACTTC.

In DNA form, the CDR3 reads TGTGCCTGGAGTGTACTACGGGTCAGACTTAACTATGGCTACACCTTC. Amino acid sequence: CAWSVLRVRLNYGYTF. The chain carries TRBV30 and TRBJ1-2; D ambiguous. The ends were cut back, 0 bases at V and 1 base at J, with 15 bases in the middle. Germline CDR1 reads GTSNPN; CDR2 reads SVGIG (reference sequence). This CDR3 is 16 amino acids long.

The chain is built from TRBV7-8 and TRBJ2-2; D not resolved. Per the germline V gene, CDR1 is SGHVS and CDR2 is FQNEAQ. Between the trimmed V and J ends, which lost 7 bases and 0 bases, there was a span of 12 bases. This CDR3 spans 15 amino acids. The CDR3 sequence: CASKSISANTGELFF. The CDR3, as DNA: TGTGCCAGCAAAAGTATCTCCGCGAACACCGGGGAGCTGTTTTTT.

J is TRBJ1-4 and V is TRBV30; D unresolved. V was trimmed by 4 bases and J by 5 bases, leaving 11 bases between them. Per the germline V gene, CDR1 is GTSNPN and CDR2 is SVGIG (reference sequence). The CDR3 consists of 13 residues. CDR3 in amino acids: CAWNEGENEKLFF. The CDR3 DNA reads TGTGCCTGGAACGAGGGAGAGAATGAAAAACTGTTTTTT.

The chain employs TRBV6-1 and TRBJ2-1; perhaps TRBD2 as D (6 bases). This CDR3 has 12 amino acids. Between the trimmed V and J ends, which lost 4 bases and 9 bases, there was a span of 10 bases. Germline V lookup: CDR1 MNHNS, CDR2 SASEGT. In nucleotides, the CDR3 is TGTGCCAGCAGTGCCCCCGGGGGTGAGCAGTTCTTC. This encodes CASSAPGGEQFF.

The rearrangement joins TRBV6-5 to TRBJ2-1; 11 positions match TRBD2. The CDR3 length is 16 residues. The V gene's germline CDR1 is MNHEY and CDR2 SVGAGI. V shed 0 bases, J shed 5 bases, and the junction held 3 bases outside the gene matches. The CDR3 sequence is CASSYSFSGGDNEQFF. CDR3 nucleotides: TGTGCCAGCAGTTACTCTTTTAGCGGGGGGGACAATGAGCAGTTCTTC.

This rearrangement joins TRBV5-5 to TRBJ2-7; no clear D. Deletions cut 2 bases from V and 7 bases from J, with 10 bases between. The CDR3 totals 12 residues. The germline V gene encodes CDR1 SGHKS and CDR2 YYEKEE (reference sequence). The CDR3 coding sequence is TGTGCCAGCAGCTTCCCCGCCGGAGAGCAGTACTTC. Protein: CASSFPAGEQYF.